This T cell receptor beta chain was documented in a study of T cells in narcolepsy. The method was immunoSEQ multiplex PCR; TCRdb's version includes in-frame clones alone and lacks a portion of them. Of about 15,000 clones listed, around 86% were seen once; the top ten hold more than 35%. The CDR3 covers 15 residues. The V and J ends lost 3 bases and 9 bases respectively, with 15 bases between them. CDR1 is MNHEY, CDR2 SMNVEV, per germline (reference sequence). Study-wide results and caveats: Healthy controls reportedly lacked the autoreactive clonotypes serially found in patients' blood.

This clone was seen a few times. Its specificity is not known. This sequence originates from a human donor in good health. V gene TRBV27 combines with J gene TRBJ1-6; unclear D gene. Material for sequencing was memory (CD45RA-) CD4+ T cells from blood. CDR3 in amino acids: CASSFGSLIGSPLHF. CDR3 bases: TGTGCCAGCAGTTTCGGGTCCCTGATCGGTTCACCCCTCCACTTT.